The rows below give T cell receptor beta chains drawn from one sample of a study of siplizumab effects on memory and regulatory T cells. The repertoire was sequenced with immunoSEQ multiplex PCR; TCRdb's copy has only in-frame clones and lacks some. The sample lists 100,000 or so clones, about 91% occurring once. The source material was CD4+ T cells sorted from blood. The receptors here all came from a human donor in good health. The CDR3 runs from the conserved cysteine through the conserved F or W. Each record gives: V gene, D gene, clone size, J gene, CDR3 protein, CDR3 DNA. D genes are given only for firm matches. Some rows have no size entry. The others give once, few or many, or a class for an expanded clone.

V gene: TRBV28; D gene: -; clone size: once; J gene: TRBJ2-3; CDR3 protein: CASSLGALGADTQYF; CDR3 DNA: TGTGCCAGCAGTTTAGGAGCCTTAGGGGCAGATACGCAGTATTTT
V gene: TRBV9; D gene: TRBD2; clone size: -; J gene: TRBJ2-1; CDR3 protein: CASSVGLAGIDEQFF; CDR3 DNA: TGTGCCAGCAGCGTAGGACTAGCGGGGATCGATGAGCAGTTCTTC
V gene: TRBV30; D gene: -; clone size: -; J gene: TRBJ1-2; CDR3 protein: CAWSVQIYVDGYTF; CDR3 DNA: TGTGCCTGGAGTGTACAGATATACGTCGATGGCTACACCTTC
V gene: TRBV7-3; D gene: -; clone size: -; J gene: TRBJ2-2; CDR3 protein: CASSLGGANTGELFF; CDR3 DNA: TGTGCCAGCAGCTTGGGGGGCGCGAACACCGGGGAGCTGTTTTTT
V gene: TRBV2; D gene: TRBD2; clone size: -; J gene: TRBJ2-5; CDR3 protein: CASSGASGGALFRETQYF; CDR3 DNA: TGTGCCAGCAGTGGGGCTAGCGGGGGGGCCTTATTTCGAGAGACCCAGTACTTC
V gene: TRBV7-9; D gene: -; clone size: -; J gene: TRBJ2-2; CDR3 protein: CASSPLTGELFF; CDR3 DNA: TGTGCCAGCAGCCCGTTAACCGGGGAGCTGTTTTTT
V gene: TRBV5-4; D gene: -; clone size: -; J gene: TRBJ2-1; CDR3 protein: CASSRTADPSYNEQFF; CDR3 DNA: TGTGCCAGCAGCCGCACAGCGGACCCCTCCTACAATGAGCAGTTCTTC
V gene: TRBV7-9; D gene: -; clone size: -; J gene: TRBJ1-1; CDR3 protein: CASSPGTFEAFF; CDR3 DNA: TGTGCCAGCAGCCCCGGGACCTTTGAAGCTTTCTTT
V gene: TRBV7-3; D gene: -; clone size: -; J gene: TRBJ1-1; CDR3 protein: CASSLTQNTEAFF; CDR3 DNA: TGTGCCAGCAGCCTTACACAGAACACTGAAGCTTTCTTT
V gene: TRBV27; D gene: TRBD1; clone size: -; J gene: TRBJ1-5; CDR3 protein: CASSLHRGVSNQPQHF; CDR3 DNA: TGTGCCAGCAGTTTACACAGGGGTGTTAGCAATCAGCCCCAGCATTTT
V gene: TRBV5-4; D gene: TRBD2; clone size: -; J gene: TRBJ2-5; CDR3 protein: CASSLMGSTSVVQETQYF; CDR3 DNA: TGTGCCAGCAGCCTGATGGGGTCGACTAGCGTAGTTCAAGAGACCCAGTACTTC
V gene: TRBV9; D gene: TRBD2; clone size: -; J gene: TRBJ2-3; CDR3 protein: CAANHSGGSYFPDTQYF; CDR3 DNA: TGTGCCGCCAATCATAGCGGGGGGAGCTATTTTCCAGATACGCAGTATTTT
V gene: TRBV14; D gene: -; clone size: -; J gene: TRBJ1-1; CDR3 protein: CASSQDAGEAFF; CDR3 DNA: TGTGCCAGCAGCCAAGATGCAGGGGAAGCTTTCTTT
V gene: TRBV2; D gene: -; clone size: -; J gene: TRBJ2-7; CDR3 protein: CASTLAVIYEQYF; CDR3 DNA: TGTGCCAGCACCTTAGCGGTGATCTACGAGCAGTACTTC
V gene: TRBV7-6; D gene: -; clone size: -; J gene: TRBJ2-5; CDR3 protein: CASSLRVQETQYF; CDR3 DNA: TGTGCCAGCAGCTTACGGGTACAAGAGACCCAGTACTTC
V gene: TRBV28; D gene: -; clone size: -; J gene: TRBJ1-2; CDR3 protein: CASSLAGPLGNGYTF; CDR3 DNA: TGTGCCAGCAGTTTAGCGGGGCCGTTGGGGAATGGCTACACCTTC
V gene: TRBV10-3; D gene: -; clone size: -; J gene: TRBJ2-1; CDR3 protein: CAISVQDEQFF; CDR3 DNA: TGTGCCATCAGTGTTCAGGATGAGCAGTTCTTC
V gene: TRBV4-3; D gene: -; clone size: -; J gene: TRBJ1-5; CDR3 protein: CASSQSGFSNQPQHF; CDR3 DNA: TGCGCCAGCAGCCAGTCCGGGTTTAGCAATCAGCCCCAGCATTTT
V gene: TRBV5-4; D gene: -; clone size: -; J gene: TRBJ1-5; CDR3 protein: CASSRGGNQPQHF; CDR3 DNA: TGTGCCAGCAGCCGGGGGGGAAATCAGCCCCAGCATTTT
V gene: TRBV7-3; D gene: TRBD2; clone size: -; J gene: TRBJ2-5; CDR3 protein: CASSTSGGPQETQYF; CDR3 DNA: TGTGCCAGCAGTACGAGCGGGGGGCCGCAAGAGACCCAGTACTTC
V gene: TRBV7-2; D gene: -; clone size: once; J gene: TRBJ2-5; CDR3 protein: CASSLGRETQYF; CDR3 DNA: TGTGCCAGCAGCTTAGGACGAGAGACCCAGTACTTC
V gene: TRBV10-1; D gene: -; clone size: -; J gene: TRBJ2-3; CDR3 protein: CASSKLRVTDTQYF; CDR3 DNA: TGCGCCAGCAGTAAACTCCGAGTCACAGATACGCAGTATTTT
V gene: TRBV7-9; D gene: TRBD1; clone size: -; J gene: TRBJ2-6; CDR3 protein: CASSTLTGAYRSGANVLTF; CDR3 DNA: TGTGCCAGCAGCACATTGACAGGGGCGTACCGATCTGGGGCCAACGTCCTGACTTTC
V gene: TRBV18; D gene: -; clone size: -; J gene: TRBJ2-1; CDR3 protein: CASSPSSGRNEQFF; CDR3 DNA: TGTGCCAGCTCACCCTCGTCGGGTCGCAATGAGCAGTTCTTC
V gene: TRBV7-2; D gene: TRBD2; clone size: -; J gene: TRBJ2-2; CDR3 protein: CASSRTSGGDPTGELFF; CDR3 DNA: TGTGCCAGCAGCCGTACTAGCGGGGGAGACCCCACCGGGGAGCTGTTTTTT
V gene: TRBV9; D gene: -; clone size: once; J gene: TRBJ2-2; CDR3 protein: CASSGQSTGELFF; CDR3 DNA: TGTGCCAGCAGCGGACAGAGCACCGGGGAGCTGTTTTTT
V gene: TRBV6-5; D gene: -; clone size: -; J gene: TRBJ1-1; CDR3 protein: CASSYMSNTEAFF; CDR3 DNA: TGTGCCAGCAGTTACATGTCTAACACTGAAGCTTTCTTT